This T cell receptor (beta chain) comes out of a study of Graves' ophthalmopathy and Graves' hyperthyroidism. Researchers took RNA transcripts and amplified TCR beta CDR3 regions from them. Investigators did first-round RT-PCR with HTBI primers, then second-round multiplex PCR. TCRdb processed the multiplex PCR reads anew with MiXCR; each CDR3 protein has one entry. The table includes about 380,000 distinct CDR3 sequences, over 15% detected once. This clonotype was picked up many times. This CDR3 spans 14 amino acids. Germline-derived CDR1 and CDR2 are SQVTM and ANQGSEA. Losses at the gene ends were 0 bases for V and 5 bases for J; bases not matched to a gene: 2.

The sequenced material came from peripheral blood. The genes are TRBV29-1 and TRBJ2-2; TRBD1 aligns across 8 bases. The sequence was obtained from a young woman with stable Graves' hyperthyroidism. CDR3 sequence (DNA): TGCAGCGTTGAAGACAGGGGGCTAACCGGGGAGCTGTTTTTT. Its protein product is CSVEDRGLTGELFF.